These T cell receptor beta chains were read from a single sample in a study of tissue T cells after allogeneic stem cell transplantation. Sequencing was performed with immunoSEQ multiplex PCR; in TCRdb, only in-frame clones are kept and a portion is missing. The profile shows 700 to 1,000 clones, around 47% of them singletons. The material sequenced was blood, taken at autopsy. All receptors derive from a female patient aged 40 to 75 with steroid-refractory graft-versus-host disease after an allogeneic stem cell transplant. Some of the T cells might come from the graft donor. Both conserved end residues are part of each CDR3. The order of the fields is CDR3 DNA, CDR3 protein, clone size, D gene, J gene, V gene. The D gene is left open where the match is weak. The size entry is marked missing in some rows and otherwise reads once, few, many or a size class.

TGTGCCATCCGGACAGTCAGCTATGGCTACACCTTC | CAIRTVSYGYTF | - | - | TRBJ1-2 | TRBV10-3
TGTGCCAGCTCACAAGGGGGAGGTGAAAAACTGTTTTTT | CASSQGGGEKLFF | few | - | TRBJ1-4 | TRBV18
TGCGCCAGCAGCGGGGGGGCTGGGGGCTACATGAACACTGAAGCTTTCTTT | CASSGGAGGYMNTEAFF | few | - | TRBJ1-1 | TRBV4-3
TGTGCCGGCAGTCGTAGGCGAACTAATGAAAAACTGTTTTTT | CAGSRRRTNEKLFF | - | - | TRBJ1-4 | TRBV6-2/TRBV6-3
TGCGCCAGCAGCCCTACCGACACCCTAAACACTGAAGCTTTCTTT | CASSPTDTLNTEAFF | - | - | TRBJ1-1 | TRBV5-1
TGTGCCACCAGTGTTCAGGGTCGTTCCACAGATACGCAGTATTTT | CATSVQGRSTDTQYF | - | - | TRBJ2-3 | TRBV24-1
TGTGCCAGCAGCGAACAGGGGGCAACCACTGAAGCTTTCTTT | CASSEQGATTEAFF | few | TRBD1 | TRBJ1-1 | TRBV7-9
TGCAGTGCTAGTACCGGGACCGGGGAGCTGTTTTTT | CSASTGTGELFF | - | - | TRBJ2-2 | TRBV20-1
TGTGCCAGTAGCAAAGACAGTACCCAACTTCAGCCCCAGCATTTT | CASSKDSTQLQPQHF | large | - | TRBJ1-5 | TRBV19
TGTGCCAGCAGCCAACTAGCCTACGAGCAGTACTTC | CASSQLAYEQYF | - | - | TRBJ2-7 | TRBV3-1/TRBV3-2
TGTGCCACCAGTGATCGTGCCCTTGGGGGCTACACCTTC | CATSDRALGGYTF | few | - | TRBJ1-2 | TRBV24-1
TGCGCCAGCAGCGCAGGGACTTATGGGGCCAACGTCCTGACTTTC | CASSAGTYGANVLTF | large | - | TRBJ2-6 | TRBV5-1
TGTGCCACCGCGAGAGGCGATGAAAAACTGTTTTTT | CATARGDEKLFF | large | - | TRBJ1-4 | TRBV7-9
TGTGCCAGTAGCCCGGGACAGGGCCTTGGAAACACCATATATTTT | CASSPGQGLGNTIYF | - | TRBD1 | TRBJ1-3 | TRBV19
TGTGCCAGTAGTACTCGGACTAGCGGGAGAGGCGCAGATACGCAGTATTTT | CASSTRTSGRGADTQYF | - | TRBD2 | TRBJ2-3 | TRBV19
TGTGCCAGCAGGACTGCTAACACTGAAGCTTTCTTT | CASRTANTEAFF | few | - | TRBJ1-1 | TRBV6-1
TGTGCCAGTAGTATAGCCCTCCCGGGACTGGACTCCTACGAGCAGTACTTC | CASSIALPGLDSYEQYF | large | - | TRBJ2-7 | TRBV19
TGTGCCAGCAGCTCCACGGCGGGAGTAGATGTCAATGAGCAGTTCTTC | CASSSTAGVDVNEQFF | - | TRBD2 | TRBJ2-1 | TRBV7-9
TGTGCCATCAGCGCTAGGGACAGCCTTAATTCACCCCTCCACTTT | CAISARDSLNSPLHF | - | TRBD1 | TRBJ1-6 | TRBV10-3
TGTGCCAGCAGCCAACTCGACAGGGTGGGCACCGGGGAGCTGTTTTTT | CASSQLDRVGTGELFF | large | TRBD1 | TRBJ2-2 | TRBV14
TGCGCCAGCAGCTTGGAAGAGGGATTAAGCACAGATACGCAGTATTTT | CASSLEEGLSTDTQYF | - | - | TRBJ2-3 | TRBV5-1
TGTGCCAGCAGCCAAGGAGGCAGGGGCTATGGCTACACCTTC | CASSQGGRGYGYTF | - | - | TRBJ1-2 | TRBV3-1/TRBV3-2
TGTGCCAGCACCGGGCCGGGCTCCTACGAGCAGTACTTC | CASTGPGSYEQYF | - | - | TRBJ2-7 | TRBV6-5
TGTGCCACCAGGGGACCGAACACTGAAGCTTTCTTT | CATRGPNTEAFF | - | - | TRBJ1-1 | TRBV11-3
TGTGCCAGCAGCACACAGGGTAAGGATGAAGCTTTCTTT | CASSTQGKDEAFF | large | - | TRBJ1-1 | TRBV7-9
TGTGCCAGCAGCCAAGGGCCATCCACAGATACGCAGTATTTT | CASSQGPSTDTQYF | few | - | TRBJ2-3 | TRBV4-2
TGTGCCAGCTCACCATCCCTAGCGGGGGGGCCAGATACGCAGTATTTT | CASSPSLAGGPDTQYF | - | TRBD2 | TRBJ2-3 | TRBV18
TGTGCCAGCAGTTTAGACAGGGTGAACACTGAAGCTTTCTTT | CASSLDRVNTEAFF | - | TRBD1 | TRBJ1-1 | TRBV27
TGTGCCAGCAGCCAAGACAGTGGACAATTCTACGAGCAGTACTTC | CASSQDSGQFYEQYF | once | - | TRBJ2-7 | TRBV4-2
TGTGCCAGCAGCTTAGATACAGGGATCGAGCAGTACTTC | CASSLDTGIEQYF | few | - | TRBJ2-7 | TRBV11-2
TGTGCCAGCAGCTTGACGGACAACTATGGCTACACCTTC | CASSLTDNYGYTF | few | - | TRBJ1-2 | TRBV11-2
TGTGCCAGCAGTCGTAGGCGAACTAATGAAAAACTGTTTTTT | CASSRRRTNEKLFF | - | - | TRBJ1-4 | TRBV6-2/TRBV6-3
TGCGCCAGCAGTCAATCGGCGTGCTCCTATAATTCACCCCTCCACTTT | CASSQSACSYNSPLHF | large | - | TRBJ1-6 | TRBV23-1
TGTGCCAGCTCACCGGGGCGCGATGAAAAACTGTTTTTT | CASSPGRDEKLFF | hyperexpanded | - | TRBJ1-4 | TRBV18
TGTGCCAGCAGCTATACAACGAACACCGGGGAGCTGTTTTTT | CASSYTTNTGELFF | few | - | TRBJ2-2 | TRBV3-1/TRBV3-2
TGTGCCAGCAGCACACCGGGACGGCACCGGAATGAGCAGTTCTTC | CASSTPGRHRNEQFF | - | - | TRBJ2-1 | TRBV5-5
TGTGCCAGCAGACCCCGGGACAGGGGGCGCTGGTATGGCTACACCTTC | CASRPRDRGRWYGYTF | few | TRBD1 | TRBJ1-2 | TRBV5-4
TGTGCCAGCAGCCAAGCCGAAGGAACGGGCAATCAGCCCCAGCATTTT | CASSQAEGTGNQPQHF | few | - | TRBJ1-5 | TRBV3-1/TRBV3-2
TGTGCCAGCAGCTTATGGGGGAACACCGGGGAGCTGTTTTTT | CASSLWGNTGELFF | few | - | TRBJ2-2 | TRBV11-3
TGTGCCAGCAGCTACCGCGGACTAGCGTATGAGCAGTACTTC | CASSYRGLAYEQYF | - | TRBD2 | TRBJ2-7 | TRBV7-9
TGTGCCAGCAGCTTCCAGGACGGGAATCAGCCCCAGCATTTT | CASSFQDGNQPQHF | - | - | TRBJ1-5 | TRBV7-2
TGCAGTGCCAGTCGGGACAGTAACTACGAGCAGTACTTC | CSASRDSNYEQYF | - | TRBD1 | TRBJ2-7 | TRBV20-1
TGTGCCAGCAGCTTGGCTACAGGGGCTGGCTACACCTTC | CASSLATGAGYTF | - | TRBD1 | TRBJ1-2 | TRBV5-4
TGTGCCAGCAGCTCCCGGGGACCGACCTCCTACAATGAGCAGTTCTTC | CASSSRGPTSYNEQFF | large | - | TRBJ2-1 | TRBV7-9
TGTGCCTGGAGTGTAGTAGGCAGAGGCGCTGAAGCTTTCTTT | CAWSVVGRGAEAFF | - | - | TRBJ1-1 | TRBV30
TGTGCCAGCAGCTTGGGGACTAGCGGGAGTGTTGAGCAGTTCTTC | CASSLGTSGSVEQFF | - | TRBD2 | TRBJ2-1 | TRBV11-2
TGCGCCAGCAGCTTGGCCTCCAGCTCCTACAATGAGCAGTTCTTC | CASSLASSSYNEQFF | - | - | TRBJ2-1 | TRBV5-1
TGCGCCAGCAGTGGGCAGGGGGTCACCGGGGAGCTGTTTTTT | CASSGQGVTGELFF | - | TRBD1 | TRBJ2-2 | TRBV10-1